The rows below give T cell receptor beta chains drawn from one sample of a study of post-analysis software for immune sequencing data. TCRdb used MiXCR to reprocess the PCR reads, holding one entry per CDR3 protein. The sample has around 700,000 distinct CDR3 sequences, 59% seen once; the top ten hold 11%. The material sequenced was blood. These TCRs come from a girl aged 2 to 10 with multiple sclerosis. Both conserved end residues are part of each CDR3. Each record gives: J gene, clone size, D gene, V gene, CDR3 DNA, CDR3 protein. A D gene is named only where the DNA matches it firmly. A clone size is listed for some rows: how often the clone was seen (once, few, many), or a class if it is expanded.

j_call: TRBJ2-1; clone_size: few; d_call: TRBD2; v_call: TRBV12-3/TRBV12-4; cdr3_nt: TGTGCCAGCAGTTTAGCGCGGACTAGCGGTTACAATGAGCAGTTCTTC; cdr3_aa: CASSLARTSGYNEQFF
j_call: TRBJ2-1; clone_size: NA; d_call: NA; v_call: TRBV12-3/TRBV12-4; cdr3_nt: TGTGCCAGCAGTGTTCGGCAAGAGCAGTTCTTC; cdr3_aa: CASSVRQEQFF
j_call: TRBJ2-2; clone_size: once; d_call: TRBD2; v_call: TRBV4-2; cdr3_nt: TGTGCCAGCAGCCAACCTAGCGGGGTAACCGGGGAGCTGTTTTTT; cdr3_aa: CASSQPSGVTGELFF
j_call: TRBJ1-5; clone_size: NA; d_call: NA; v_call: TRBV28; cdr3_nt: TGTGCCAGCAGTTTGCGAGGGGTTAATCAGCCCCAGCATTTT; cdr3_aa: CASSLRGVNQPQHF
j_call: TRBJ2-7; clone_size: few; d_call: NA; v_call: TRBV5-1; cdr3_nt: TGCGCCAGCAGCTTGAATCCGGTAGACTACGAGCAGTACTTC; cdr3_aa: CASSLNPVDYEQYF
j_call: TRBJ2-5; clone_size: once; d_call: NA; v_call: TRBV15; cdr3_nt: TGTGCCACCAGCAATCTGGGCGAATGGTCCCAGTACTTC; cdr3_aa: CATSNLGEWSQYF
j_call: TRBJ2-1; clone_size: NA; d_call: TRBD2; v_call: TRBV6-6; cdr3_nt: TGTGCCAGCAGTTACTCGTTTTTGACTAGCGGCAACAATGAGCAGTTCTTC; cdr3_aa: CASSYSFLTSGNNEQFF
j_call: TRBJ2-1; clone_size: NA; d_call: NA; v_call: TRBV5-6; cdr3_nt: TGTGCCAGCAGCTTAACAGCGAGAGACTACAATGAGCAGTTCTTC; cdr3_aa: CASSLTARDYNEQFF
j_call: TRBJ2-4; clone_size: NA; d_call: TRBD2; v_call: TRBV15; cdr3_nt: TGTGCCACCAGCAGAGATCAAACTAGCGGTATTCAGTACTTC; cdr3_aa: CATSRDQTSGIQYF
j_call: TRBJ2-5; clone_size: NA; d_call: NA; v_call: TRBV28; cdr3_nt: TGTGCCAGCAGTTTAACCGGGACATCCCACCAAGAGACCCAGTACTTC; cdr3_aa: CASSLTGTSHQETQYF
j_call: TRBJ2-1; clone_size: NA; d_call: TRBD1; v_call: TRBV29-1; cdr3_nt: TGCAGCGTTGAGGGAGGACAGGGGGTGTCATACAATGAGCAGTTCTTC; cdr3_aa: CSVEGGQGVSYNEQFF
j_call: TRBJ2-1; clone_size: few; d_call: NA; v_call: TRBV6-1; cdr3_nt: TGTGCCAGCAGTGAACCAACCCACCTGGTTAGTAATGAGCAGTTCTTC; cdr3_aa: CASSEPTHLVSNEQFF
j_call: TRBJ2-5; clone_size: NA; d_call: TRBD1; v_call: TRBV20-1; cdr3_nt: TGCAGTGCTAGACTAGAGGGGGCAGAGACCCAGTACTTC; cdr3_aa: CSARLEGAETQYF
j_call: TRBJ2-3; clone_size: once; d_call: TRBD2; v_call: TRBV7-2; cdr3_nt: TGTGCCAGCAGCTCCAGGACTAGCGGGCGCATAGATACGCAGTATTTT; cdr3_aa: CASSSRTSGRIDTQYF
j_call: TRBJ1-2; clone_size: NA; d_call: TRBD1; v_call: TRBV24-1; cdr3_nt: TGTGCCACCAGTGCCGGGACAGGGATTAACTATGGCTACACCTTC; cdr3_aa: CATSAGTGINYGYTF
j_call: TRBJ2-7; clone_size: NA; d_call: NA; v_call: TRBV9; cdr3_nt: TGTGCCAGCAGCGTCGCTCCCGGATCCGAGCAGTACTTC; cdr3_aa: CASSVAPGSEQYF
j_call: TRBJ1-1; clone_size: few; d_call: NA; v_call: TRBV9; cdr3_nt: TGTGCCAGCAGCGTAGAAGAGGGAGGTGAAGCTTTCTTT; cdr3_aa: CASSVEEGGEAFF
j_call: TRBJ2-1; clone_size: NA; d_call: TRBD2; v_call: TRBV11-1; cdr3_nt: TGTGCCAGCAGCTTAGCACTAGCGGGGGCACACAATGAGCAGTTCTTC; cdr3_aa: CASSLALAGAHNEQFF
j_call: TRBJ1-1; clone_size: few; d_call: TRBD1; v_call: TRBV7-9; cdr3_nt: TGTGCCAGCAGCCCGGGACAGGGGATGAACACTGAAGCTTTCTTT; cdr3_aa: CASSPGQGMNTEAFF
j_call: TRBJ1-1; clone_size: NA; d_call: NA; v_call: TRBV27; cdr3_nt: TGTGCCAGTACCCTCCAGGTGGGCCGGGACACTGAAGCTTTCTTT; cdr3_aa: CASTLQVGRDTEAFF
j_call: TRBJ2-7; clone_size: NA; d_call: TRBD2; v_call: TRBV10-3; cdr3_nt: TGTGCCATCAGCGGGGGGACTAGCGGCTACGAGCAGTACTTC; cdr3_aa: CAISGGTSGYEQYF
j_call: TRBJ2-5; clone_size: NA; d_call: NA; v_call: TRBV25-1; cdr3_nt: TGTGCCAGCACCTCCCGACTCGACCAAGAGACCCAGTACTTC; cdr3_aa: CASTSRLDQETQYF
j_call: TRBJ2-3; clone_size: NA; d_call: TRBD1; v_call: TRBV7-9; cdr3_nt: TGTGCCAGCAGCACACTCCGGGACAGGTTTTCGAAGAATCCCACAGATACGCAGTATTTT; cdr3_aa: CASSTLRDRFSKNPTDTQYF
j_call: TRBJ2-7; clone_size: NA; d_call: NA; v_call: TRBV27; cdr3_nt: TGTGCCAGCAGTTTGGGCCGCCCAGGGATACCCTCATCCTACGAGCAGTACTTC; cdr3_aa: CASSLGRPGIPSSYEQYF
j_call: TRBJ1-2; clone_size: NA; d_call: NA; v_call: TRBV7-2; cdr3_nt: TGTGCCAGCAGCCCCCTTCCCGGGACGGACTATGGCTACACCTTC; cdr3_aa: CASSPLPGTDYGYTF
j_call: TRBJ1-2; clone_size: NA; d_call: TRBD1; v_call: TRBV2; cdr3_nt: TGTGCCTGCAGTGTAACAGGGGGCGATGGCTACACCTTC; cdr3_aa: CACSVTGGDGYTF
j_call: TRBJ2-7; clone_size: NA; d_call: NA; v_call: TRBV6-2/TRBV6-3; cdr3_nt: TGTGCCAGCACCCCGACGGATACGACCTACGAGCAGTACTTC; cdr3_aa: CASTPTDTTYEQYF
j_call: TRBJ1-5; clone_size: NA; d_call: NA; v_call: TRBV10-1; cdr3_nt: TGCGCCAGCAGTGAGTCAAAGGGGATTGGGAGCAATCAGCCCCAGCATTTT; cdr3_aa: CASSESKGIGSNQPQHF
j_call: TRBJ2-7; clone_size: few; d_call: NA; v_call: TRBV6-6; cdr3_nt: TGTGCCAGCAGTTCAGGCGGGGGCCCCTACGAGCAGTACTTC; cdr3_aa: CASSSGGGPYEQYF
j_call: TRBJ2-3; clone_size: NA; d_call: TRBD2; v_call: TRBV11-1; cdr3_nt: TGTGCCAGCAGCTTAGCCAGGGGACTAGCGGGATCCACAGATACGCAGTATTTT; cdr3_aa: CASSLARGLAGSTDTQYF
j_call: TRBJ2-7; clone_size: NA; d_call: TRBD1; v_call: TRBV15; cdr3_nt: TGTGCCACCAGCAGAGAAAGGGACAGGGGCTACGAGCAGTACTTC; cdr3_aa: CATSRERDRGYEQYF
j_call: TRBJ2-1; clone_size: NA; d_call: TRBD2; v_call: TRBV3-1; cdr3_nt: TGTGCCAGCAGCCAAATCCTAGCGGGATACAATGAGCAGTTCTTC; cdr3_aa: CASSQILAGYNEQFF
j_call: TRBJ1-1; clone_size: NA; d_call: NA; v_call: TRBV2; cdr3_nt: TGTGCCAGCAGTGTCGGCCAGATGAACACTGAAGCTTTCTTT; cdr3_aa: CASSVGQMNTEAFF
j_call: TRBJ1-4; clone_size: NA; d_call: TRBD1; v_call: TRBV6-5; cdr3_nt: TGTGCCAGCAGTTACCGACAGGGCGTTAATGAAAAACTGTTTTTT; cdr3_aa: CASSYRQGVNEKLFF
j_call: TRBJ2-2; clone_size: NA; d_call: TRBD2; v_call: TRBV2; cdr3_nt: TGTGCCAGCAGATCCGGGACTAGGAACACCGGGGAGCTGTTTTTT; cdr3_aa: CASRSGTRNTGELFF
j_call: TRBJ2-1; clone_size: few; d_call: TRBD2; v_call: TRBV7-2; cdr3_nt: TGTGCCAGCAGCTTAAGAAGCGGGAGGTTTAAAAATGAGCAGTTCTTC; cdr3_aa: CASSLRSGRFKNEQFF
j_call: TRBJ2-4; clone_size: NA; d_call: TRBD2; v_call: TRBV11-3; cdr3_nt: TGTGCCAGCAGCTTATTAGGGACTAGCGTTGCCAAAAACATTCAGTACTTC; cdr3_aa: CASSLLGTSVAKNIQYF
j_call: TRBJ2-7; clone_size: few; d_call: NA; v_call: TRBV28; cdr3_nt: TGTGCCAGCAGCCACGGGACCGGAGACTACGAGCAGTACTTC; cdr3_aa: CASSHGTGDYEQYF
j_call: TRBJ2-1; clone_size: NA; d_call: NA; v_call: TRBV29-1; cdr3_nt: TGCAGCGTTGCCGGACGCAATGAGCAGTTCTTC; cdr3_aa: CSVAGRNEQFF
j_call: TRBJ2-4; clone_size: NA; d_call: NA; v_call: TRBV29-1; cdr3_nt: TGCAGCGTTGGGACAAGGGGCACTCAGTACTTC; cdr3_aa: CSVGTRGTQYF
j_call: TRBJ1-2; clone_size: few; d_call: TRBD1; v_call: TRBV15; cdr3_nt: TGTGCCACCAGCACGGCGGACAGGATCTCGAACTATGGCTACACCTTC; cdr3_aa: CATSTADRISNYGYTF
j_call: TRBJ2-3; clone_size: NA; d_call: TRBD2; v_call: TRBV29-1; cdr3_nt: TGCAGCGTTGATCGTAGCGGGATTGAAAATACGCAGTATTTT; cdr3_aa: CSVDRSGIENTQYF
j_call: TRBJ2-1; clone_size: NA; d_call: NA; v_call: TRBV4-3; cdr3_nt: TGCGCCAGCAGCCAAGAAAAGTGGGGAGCCTACAATGAGCAGTTCTTC; cdr3_aa: CASSQEKWGAYNEQFF
j_call: TRBJ2-3; clone_size: NA; d_call: TRBD2; v_call: TRBV11-2; cdr3_nt: TGTGCCAGCAGCCCTTGGACTAGCGGGGGGGTGGATACGCAGTATTTT; cdr3_aa: CASSPWTSGGVDTQYF
j_call: TRBJ2-3; clone_size: NA; d_call: NA; v_call: TRBV6-1; cdr3_nt: TGTGCCAGCAGTGAACGCACGGGGGGCACAGATACGCAGTATTTT; cdr3_aa: CASSERTGGTDTQYF
j_call: TRBJ1-4; clone_size: NA; d_call: TRBD1; v_call: TRBV2; cdr3_nt: TGTGCCAGCAGGGGACAGGGCGGAGGAGAAAAACTGTTTTTT; cdr3_aa: CASRGQGGGEKLFF
j_call: TRBJ2-4; clone_size: once; d_call: NA; v_call: TRBV11-2; cdr3_nt: TGTGCCAGCAGCGAAGGGACGGCCCTAGCCAAAAACATTCAGTACTTC; cdr3_aa: CASSEGTALAKNIQYF
j_call: TRBJ2-1; clone_size: many; d_call: NA; v_call: TRBV20-1; cdr3_nt: TGCAGTGGGAACGGCTATCTGTCTAAGAGCGATGAGCAGTTCTTC; cdr3_aa: CSGNGYLSKSDEQFF
j_call: TRBJ2-3; clone_size: few; d_call: TRBD2; v_call: TRBV9; cdr3_nt: TGTGCCAGCAGCGTAGCAGGGACTAGTAGATTGGATACGCAGTATTTT; cdr3_aa: CASSVAGTSRLDTQYF
j_call: TRBJ1-2; clone_size: few; d_call: NA; v_call: TRBV9; cdr3_nt: TGTGCCAGCAGCGACGGGGGGGATGACCGCGACGGCTACACCTTC; cdr3_aa: CASSDGGDDRDGYTF
j_call: TRBJ2-3; clone_size: NA; d_call: TRBD1; v_call: TRBV20-1; cdr3_nt: TGCAGTGCTACGGGGGACAGGGGGCAGGCAGATACGCAGTATTTT; cdr3_aa: CSATGDRGQADTQYF
j_call: TRBJ2-7; clone_size: few; d_call: NA; v_call: TRBV29-1; cdr3_nt: TGCAGCGTCCTTAGGGGTAGCGCCTACGAGCAGTACTTC; cdr3_aa: CSVLRGSAYEQYF
j_call: TRBJ2-3; clone_size: NA; d_call: TRBD2; v_call: TRBV7-3; cdr3_nt: TGTGCCAGCAGCTTACCTAGCGGGAGTGGGGATACGCAGTATTTT; cdr3_aa: CASSLPSGSGDTQYF